The source of this TCR beta chain is a study of CD8 T cells in Susac syndrome. Study summary: When blood was drawn, the patients with Susac syndrome were therapy-naive, on corticosteroids, or on intravenous immunoglobulin alone. Study-level points and caveats: As the study acknowledged, the number of individuals who were part of its TCR sequencing and HLA analysis was relatively small.

Recently defined diagnostic criteria for definite or probable disease were fulfilled by Susac syndrome patients. Concerning this clonotype: Its antigen is still unknown.

This CDR3 is 15 amino acids long. Germline values: CDR1 MGHDK, CDR2 SYGVNS. Trimming cost V 7 bases and J 3 bases; bases outside gene matches: 6. Reverse transcription of roughly 0.45 to 1 ug RNA was performed with random hexamers. A multiplex approach, immunoSEQ multiplex PCR, amplified TCR beta CDR3 across 54 Vbeta and 13 Jbeta. TCRdb ran MiXCR on the immunoSEQ multiplex PCR reads and lists one entry per CDR3 protein. The sample records about 180,000 distinct CDR3 sequences, 90% to 95% being singletons. Sequencing used CD4+ T cells from PBMCs. This sequence originates from a human donor with Susac syndrome. The chain has TRBV25-1 and TRBJ2-2, with 9 bases fitting TRBD1. For the CDR3, the DNA is TGTGCCAGCACCCGGGACAGGGTAGACACCGGGGAGCTGTTTTTT. This sequence encodes CASTRDRVDTGELFF.